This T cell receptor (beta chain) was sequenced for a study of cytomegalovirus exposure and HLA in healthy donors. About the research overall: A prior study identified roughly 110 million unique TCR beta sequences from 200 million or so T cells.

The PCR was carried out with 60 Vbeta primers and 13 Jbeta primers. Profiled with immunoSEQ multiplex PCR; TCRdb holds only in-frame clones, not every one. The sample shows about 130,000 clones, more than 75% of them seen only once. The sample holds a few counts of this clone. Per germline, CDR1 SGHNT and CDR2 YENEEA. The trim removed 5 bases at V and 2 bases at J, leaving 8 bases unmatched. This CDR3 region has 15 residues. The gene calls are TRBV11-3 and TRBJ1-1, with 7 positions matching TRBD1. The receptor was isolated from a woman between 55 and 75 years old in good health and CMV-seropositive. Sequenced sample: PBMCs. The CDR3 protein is CASSPRTGENTEAFF. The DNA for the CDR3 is TGTGCCAGCAGCCCTCGAACAGGGGAAAACACTGAAGCTTTCTTT.